These T cell receptor beta chains were read from a single sample in a study of blood T cell repertoires in COVID-19. The assay was immunoSEQ multiplex PCR, and TCRdb's table has in-frame clones only and misses some. The data hold roughly 250,000 clones, with under 85% observed a single time. Sequencing input: peripheral blood. Receptors were obtained from a human donor in a cohort sampled during active COVID-19. Each CDR3 is given without its conserved first and last residue. D genes are given only for firm matches.

V | D | CDR3
TRBV5-1 | NA | ASSPQAGVGNEQF
TRBV25-1 | TRBD1 | ASSESGDRAGYT
TRBV7-9 | TRBD1 | ASSTLQGESEAF
TRBV7-3 | TRBD1 | ASSSRQGMNTEAF
TRBV3-1/TRBV3-2 | NA | ASSRQSNTGELF
TRBV28 | TRBD1 | ASSLRAGGNTQY
TRBV5-1 | TRBD2 | ASSLASGRGQETQY
TRBV6-5 | NA | ASTTTGQTEAF
TRBV5-6 | NA | ASSAVPGQRTDTQY
TRBV5-1 | NA | ASSSPSGEQF
TRBV10-1 | TRBD2 | ASRGTSGSGDTQY
TRBV3-1/TRBV3-2 | NA | ASSQGVSAGELF
TRBV6-5 | TRBD1 | ASSYLGQGRKAF
TRBV30 | NA | AWRGRGIAGYT
TRBV5-4 | NA | ASSLVSAGGYMYT
TRBV3-1/TRBV3-2 | TRBD2 | ASSQDPSGLRTDTQY
TRBV7-6 | NA | ASSSQWEGDSIEETQY
TRBV7-2 | NA | ASILAPGTEAF
TRBV20-1 | TRBD1 | SASTRRGQDQETQY
TRBV7-8 | TRBD1 | ASSPQGAHSPLH
TRBV19 | TRBD2 | ASSSGLAGATDTQY
TRBV18 | NA | ASSPYLSTDTQY
TRBV5-1 | TRBD1 | ASSLVVGQGAGYT
TRBV5-1 | NA | ASRGGTNEKLF
TRBV5-4 | NA | ASSLAGGPTDTQY
TRBV2 | NA | ASGQANTGELF
TRBV18 | NA | ASSPGFPNEKLF
TRBV3-1/TRBV3-2 | NA | ASSQNLAQETQY
TRBV5-6 | TRBD2 | ASSLRTSASYNEQF
TRBV11-2 | NA | ASSSARTLTQY
TRBV18 | NA | ASSPPVGFSNYGYT
TRBV5-6 | NA | ASSLPTMGEQF
TRBV28 | NA | ASSGPLFKAEIEKLF
TRBV12-3/TRBV12-4 | TRBD1 | ASSSGDRATQY
TRBV5-4 | NA | ASSLMGHQLKNTEAF
TRBV10-1 | NA | ASSPGSNEKLF
TRBV19 | NA | ASSTDKGRGEQF
TRBV7-9 | NA | ASSLGGRGYGYT
TRBV6-5 | NA | ASSYDNLGEAF
TRBV28 | NA | ASKLEEKLF
TRBV10-1 | TRBD2 | ASSDEIAGGGDTQY
TRBV9 | TRBD2 | ASSVAGTSGISTDTQY
TRBV6-1 | NA | ASSDEIPREGNEKLF
TRBV3-1/TRBV3-2 | TRBD1 | ASSHRTGGETQY
TRBV28 | TRBD2 | AHRTGGSYEQY